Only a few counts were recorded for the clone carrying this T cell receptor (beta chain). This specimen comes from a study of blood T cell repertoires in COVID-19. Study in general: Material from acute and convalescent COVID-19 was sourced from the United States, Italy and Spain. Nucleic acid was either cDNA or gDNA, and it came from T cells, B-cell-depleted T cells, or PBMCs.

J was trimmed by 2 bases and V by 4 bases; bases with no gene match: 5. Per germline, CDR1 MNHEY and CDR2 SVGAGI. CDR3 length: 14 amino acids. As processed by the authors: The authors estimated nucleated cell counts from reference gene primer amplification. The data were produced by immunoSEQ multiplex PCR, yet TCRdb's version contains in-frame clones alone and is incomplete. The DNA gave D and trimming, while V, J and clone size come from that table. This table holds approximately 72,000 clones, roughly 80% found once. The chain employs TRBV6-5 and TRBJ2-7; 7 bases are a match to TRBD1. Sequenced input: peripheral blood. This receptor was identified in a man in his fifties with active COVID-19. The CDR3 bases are TGTGCCAGCAGTTCTGGACAGGTGACCTACGAGCAGTACTTC. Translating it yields CASSSGQVTYEQYF.